The source of this T cell receptor beta chain is a study of vaccination and CD4 T cells after COVID-19. The Oncomine TCR Beta short-read assay was applied to DNA of cultured CD4+ T cells. It was cultured CD4+ T cells from which genomic DNA was extracted. TCRdb used MiXCR to reprocess the PCR reads, holding one entry per CDR3 protein. The sample yields about 12,000 distinct CDR3 sequences, roughly 35% seen once. The CDR3 runs to 19 residues. Germline lookup yields CDR1 DFQATT and CDR2 SNEGSKA (reference sequence). With 0 bases clipped from V and 4 bases from J, the junction kept 16 bases outside the gene matches. With regard to this clonotype: Its antigen is currently unknown.

Treatment given: roughly 10-day PBMC culture with coronavirus spike peptide pools or control peptides (ViraFEST assay). From the unexposed donor, CD4+ T cells were collected ahead of the COVID-19 pandemic (2011-2018). Material: CD4+ T cells from blood, cultured in vitro. The origin of this receptor is a human donor in good health. The rearrangement links TRBV20-1 to TRBJ2-1, with TRBD2 matching over 9 bases. The CDR3 DNA reads as TGCAGTGCTAGAGATTGGTCCGGGGGCGCGCGGGAGGGTTACAATGAGCAGTTCTTC. It translates to CSARDWSGGAREGYNEQFF.